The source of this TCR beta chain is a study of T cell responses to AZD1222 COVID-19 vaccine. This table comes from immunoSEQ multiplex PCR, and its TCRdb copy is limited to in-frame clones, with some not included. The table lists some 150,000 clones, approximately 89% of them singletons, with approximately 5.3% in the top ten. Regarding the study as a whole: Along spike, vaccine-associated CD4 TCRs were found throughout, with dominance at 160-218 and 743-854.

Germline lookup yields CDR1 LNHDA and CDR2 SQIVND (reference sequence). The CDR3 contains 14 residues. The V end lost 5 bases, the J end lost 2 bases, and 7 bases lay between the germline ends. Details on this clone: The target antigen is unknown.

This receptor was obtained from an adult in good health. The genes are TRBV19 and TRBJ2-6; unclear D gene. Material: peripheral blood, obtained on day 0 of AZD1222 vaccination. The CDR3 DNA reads TGTGCCAGTAGTTGGTCGGCTGGGGCCAACGTCCTGACTTTC. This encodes CASSWSAGANVLTF.